This T cell receptor beta chain was observed in a study of blood T cell repertoires in COVID-19. Study details: Researchers got acute and convalescent COVID-19 samples from the United States, Italy and Spain. PBMCs, B-cell-depleted T cells, or T cells provided the cDNA or gDNA that made up the material.

Unmatched junction bases numbered 12, after V lost 6 bases and J lost 2 bases. This CDR3 is built from 17 residues. The germline CDR1 and CDR2 sequences are MNHEY and SVGEGT. Sequenced by immunoSEQ multiplex PCR; TCRdb stores in-frame clones only, minus some. The data hold 59,000 or so clones, with approximately 90% observed a single time. Specimen: peripheral blood. The receptor was derived from a human donor in a cohort sampled during active COVID-19. This chain links TRBV6-2 or TRBV6-3 with TRBJ1-5; 8 bases match TRBD1. In DNA, the CDR3 is TGTGCCAGCAGCGATAGGGGTCCGACAGGGGGCAATCAGCCCCAGCATTTT. Protein: CASSDRGPTGGNQPQHF.